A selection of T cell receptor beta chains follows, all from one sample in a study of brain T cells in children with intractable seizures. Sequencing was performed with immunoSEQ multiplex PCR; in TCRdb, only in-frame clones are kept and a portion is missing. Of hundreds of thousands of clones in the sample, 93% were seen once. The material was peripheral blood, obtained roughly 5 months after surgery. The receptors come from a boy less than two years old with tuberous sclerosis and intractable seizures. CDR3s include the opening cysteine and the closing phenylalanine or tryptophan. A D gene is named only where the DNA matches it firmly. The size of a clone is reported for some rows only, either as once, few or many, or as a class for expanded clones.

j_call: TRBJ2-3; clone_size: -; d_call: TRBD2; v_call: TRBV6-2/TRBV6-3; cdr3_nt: TGTGCCAGCAGTTACCCAGGACTAGCGGGAGGAACAGATACGCAGTATTTT; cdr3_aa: CASSYPGLAGGTDTQYF
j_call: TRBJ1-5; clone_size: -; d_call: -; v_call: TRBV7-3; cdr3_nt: TGTGCCAGCAGCCGCCAGGTTCAGCCCCAGCATTTT; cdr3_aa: CASSRQVQPQHF
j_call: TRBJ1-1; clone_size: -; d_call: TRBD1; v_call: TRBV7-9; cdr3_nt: TGTGCCAGCAAGGGACAGGGCAACACTGAAGCTTTCTTT; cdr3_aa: CASKGQGNTEAFF
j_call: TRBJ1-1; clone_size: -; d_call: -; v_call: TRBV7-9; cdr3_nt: TGTGCCAGCAGCTTGGTTTTGGGAACTGAAGCTTTCTTT; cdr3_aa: CASSLVLGTEAFF
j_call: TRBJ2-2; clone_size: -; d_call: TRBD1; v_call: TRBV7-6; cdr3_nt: TGTGCCAGCAGCTTAGGACAGGGGGGCTATAACGGGGAGCTGTTTTTT; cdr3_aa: CASSLGQGGYNGELFF
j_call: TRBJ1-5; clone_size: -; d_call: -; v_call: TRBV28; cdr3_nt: TGTGCCAGCAGTTCGACAAATCAGCCCCAGCATTTT; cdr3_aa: CASSSTNQPQHF
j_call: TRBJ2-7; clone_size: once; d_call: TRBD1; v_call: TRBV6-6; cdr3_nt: TGTGCCAGCAGTTACTTGGGACAGTTAGAGCAGTACTTC; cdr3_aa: CASSYLGQLEQYF
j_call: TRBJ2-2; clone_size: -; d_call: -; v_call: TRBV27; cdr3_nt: TGTGCCAGCAGTTTAATGCGGTCGGGAACCGGGGAGCTGTTTTTT; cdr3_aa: CASSLMRSGTGELFF
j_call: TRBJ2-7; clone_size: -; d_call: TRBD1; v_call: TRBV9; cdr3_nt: TGTGCCAGCAGCTTGGGGACAGCCTCCTACGAGCAGTACTTC; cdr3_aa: CASSLGTASYEQYF
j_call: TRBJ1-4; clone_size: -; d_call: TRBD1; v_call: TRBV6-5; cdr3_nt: TGTGCCAGCAGATACAGGGGGACTAATGAAAAACTGTTTTTT; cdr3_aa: CASRYRGTNEKLFF
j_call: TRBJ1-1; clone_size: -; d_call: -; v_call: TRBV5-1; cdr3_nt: TGCGCCAGCGCCTCGACGGTGAACACTGAAGCTTTCTTT; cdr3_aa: CASASTVNTEAFF
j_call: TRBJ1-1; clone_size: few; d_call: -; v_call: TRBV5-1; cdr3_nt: TGCGCCAGCAGCTTGGAGGGGCAGAACACTGAAGCTTTCTTT; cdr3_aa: CASSLEGQNTEAFF
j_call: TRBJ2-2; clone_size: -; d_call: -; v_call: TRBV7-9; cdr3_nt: TGTGCCAGCAGCCCCATGAACACCGGGGAGCTGTTTTTT; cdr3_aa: CASSPMNTGELFF
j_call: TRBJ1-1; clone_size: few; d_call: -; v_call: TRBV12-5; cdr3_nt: TGTGCTAGTGGTTTGGTACGGGTTGGGGTGGGCACTGAAGCTTTCTTT; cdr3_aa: CASGLVRVGVGTEAFF
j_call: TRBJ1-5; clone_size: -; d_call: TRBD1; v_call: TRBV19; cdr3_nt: TGTGCCAGTAGTATCAGGGGGAGCAATCAGCCCCAGCATTTT; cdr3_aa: CASSIRGSNQPQHF
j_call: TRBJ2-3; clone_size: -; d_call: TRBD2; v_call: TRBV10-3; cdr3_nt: TGTGCCATCAGTGAGTCGGAAGGACTAGTCCCGGATACGCAGTATTTT; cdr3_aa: CAISESEGLVPDTQYF
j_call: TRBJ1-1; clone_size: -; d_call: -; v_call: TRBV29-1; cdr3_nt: TGCAGCGTTGATTTATTGAACACTGAAGCTTTCTTT; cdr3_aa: CSVDLLNTEAFF
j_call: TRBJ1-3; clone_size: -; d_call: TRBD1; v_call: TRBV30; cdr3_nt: TGTGCCTGGAGTGTAAACACAGGGGGCGCGGGAGGAAACACCATATATTTT; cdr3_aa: CAWSVNTGGAGGNTIYF
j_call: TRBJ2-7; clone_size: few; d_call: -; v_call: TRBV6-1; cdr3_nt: TGTGCCAGCAGTCTGGGACCGATCCCATACGAGCAGTACTTC; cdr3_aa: CASSLGPIPYEQYF
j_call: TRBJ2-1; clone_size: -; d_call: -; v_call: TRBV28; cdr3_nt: TGTGCCAGCAGTTCCCGGGACTCTTCAAACAATGAGCAGTTCTTC; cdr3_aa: CASSSRDSSNNEQFF
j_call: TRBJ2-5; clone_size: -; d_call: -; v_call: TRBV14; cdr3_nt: TGTGCCAGCAGCCAAGATCGATGGCCACAAGAGACCCAGTACTTC; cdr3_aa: CASSQDRWPQETQYF
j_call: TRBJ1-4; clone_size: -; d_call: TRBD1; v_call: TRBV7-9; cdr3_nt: TGTGCCAGCAGCTTAAGTTGGCCGGACAGGGCCCTGCGGGATGAAAAACTGTTTTTT; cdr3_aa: CASSLSWPDRALRDEKLFF
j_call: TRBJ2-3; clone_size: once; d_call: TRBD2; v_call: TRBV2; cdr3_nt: TGTGCCAGCAGTGAGGCGGGAGTGACAGATACGCAGTATTTT; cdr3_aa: CASSEAGVTDTQYF